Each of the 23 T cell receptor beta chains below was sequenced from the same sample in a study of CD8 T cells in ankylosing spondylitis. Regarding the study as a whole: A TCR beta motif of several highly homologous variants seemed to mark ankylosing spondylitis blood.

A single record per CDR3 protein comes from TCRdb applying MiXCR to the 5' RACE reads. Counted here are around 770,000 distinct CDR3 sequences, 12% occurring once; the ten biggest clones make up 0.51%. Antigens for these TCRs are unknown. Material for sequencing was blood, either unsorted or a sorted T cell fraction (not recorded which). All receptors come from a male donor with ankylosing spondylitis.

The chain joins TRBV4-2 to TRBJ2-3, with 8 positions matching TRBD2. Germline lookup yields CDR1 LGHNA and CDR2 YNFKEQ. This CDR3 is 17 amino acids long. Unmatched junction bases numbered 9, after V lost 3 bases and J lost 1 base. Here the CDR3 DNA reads TGTGCCAGCAGCCAGGTGCCAAAGCGGGGGCGCACAGATACGCAGTATTTT. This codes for CASSQVPKRGRTDTQYF.

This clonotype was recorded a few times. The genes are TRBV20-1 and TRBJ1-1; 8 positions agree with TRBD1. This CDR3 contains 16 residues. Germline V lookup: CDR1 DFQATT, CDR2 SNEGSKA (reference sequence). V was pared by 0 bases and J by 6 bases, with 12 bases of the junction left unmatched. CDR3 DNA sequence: TGCAGTGCTAGAGACCCAAGACAGGGGCGCATTTCTGAAGCTTTCTTT. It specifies CSARDPRQGRISEAFF.

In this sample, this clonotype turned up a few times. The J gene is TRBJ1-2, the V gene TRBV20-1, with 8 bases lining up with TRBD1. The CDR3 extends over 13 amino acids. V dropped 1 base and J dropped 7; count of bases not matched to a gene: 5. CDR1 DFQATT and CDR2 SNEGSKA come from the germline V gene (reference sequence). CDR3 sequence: CSARVGQGVGYTF. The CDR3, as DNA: TGCAGTGCTAGAGTAGGACAGGGTGTTGGCTACACCTTC.

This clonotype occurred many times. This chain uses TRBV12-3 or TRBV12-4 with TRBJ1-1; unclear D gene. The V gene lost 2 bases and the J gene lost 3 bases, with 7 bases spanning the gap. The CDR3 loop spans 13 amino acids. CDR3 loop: CASSLTLDTEAFF. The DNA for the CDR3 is TGTGCCAGCAGTTTAACCCTGGACACTGAAGCTTTCTTT.

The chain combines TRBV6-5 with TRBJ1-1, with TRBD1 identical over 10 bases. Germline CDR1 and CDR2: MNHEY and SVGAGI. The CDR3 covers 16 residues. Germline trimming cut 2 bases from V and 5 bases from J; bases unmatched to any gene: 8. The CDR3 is CASSYGTGVRRTEAFF. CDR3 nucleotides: TGTGCCAGCAGTTACGGGACAGGGGTTCGAAGGACTGAAGCTTTCTTT.

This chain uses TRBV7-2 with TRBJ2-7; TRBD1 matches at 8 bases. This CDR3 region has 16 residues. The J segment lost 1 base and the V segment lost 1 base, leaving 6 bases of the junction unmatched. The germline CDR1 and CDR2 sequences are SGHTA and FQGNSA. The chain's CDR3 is CASSLEGTGISYEQYF. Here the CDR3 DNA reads TGTGCCAGCAGCTTAGAAGGGACAGGCATTTCCTACGAGCAGTACTTC. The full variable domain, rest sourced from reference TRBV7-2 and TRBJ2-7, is GAGVSQSPSNKVTEKGKDVELRCDPISGHTALYWYRQSLGQGLEFLIYFQGNSAPDKSGLPSDRFSAERTGGSVSTLTIQRTQQEDSAVYLCASSLEGTGISYEQYFGPGTRLTVT.

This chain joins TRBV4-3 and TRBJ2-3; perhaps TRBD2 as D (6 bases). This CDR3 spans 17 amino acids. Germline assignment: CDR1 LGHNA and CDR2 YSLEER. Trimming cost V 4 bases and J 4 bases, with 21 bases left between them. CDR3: CASSPSRDSSPADTQYF. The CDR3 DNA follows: TGCGCCAGCAGCCCAAGTAGGGACTCGTCCCCCGCAGATACGCAGTATTTT.

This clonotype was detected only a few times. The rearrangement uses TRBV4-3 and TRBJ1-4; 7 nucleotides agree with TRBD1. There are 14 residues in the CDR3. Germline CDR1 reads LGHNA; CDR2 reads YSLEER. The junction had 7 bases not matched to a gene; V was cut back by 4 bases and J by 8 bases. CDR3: CASSLGRGDEKLFF. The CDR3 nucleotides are TGCGCCAGCAGCCTTGGCAGGGGGGACGAAAAACTGTTTTTT.

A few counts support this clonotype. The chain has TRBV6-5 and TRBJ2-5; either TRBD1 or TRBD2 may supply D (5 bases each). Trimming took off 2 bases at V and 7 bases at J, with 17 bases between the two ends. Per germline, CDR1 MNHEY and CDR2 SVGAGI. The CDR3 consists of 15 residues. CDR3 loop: CASSYQDTGRGTQYF. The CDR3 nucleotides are TGTGCCAGCAGTTACCAGGACACGGGCCGGGGGACCCAGTACTTC.

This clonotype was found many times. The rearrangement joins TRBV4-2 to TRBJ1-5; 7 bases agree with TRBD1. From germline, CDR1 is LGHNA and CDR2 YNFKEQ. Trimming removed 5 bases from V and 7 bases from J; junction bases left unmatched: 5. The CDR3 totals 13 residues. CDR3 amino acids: CASSATGKQPQHF. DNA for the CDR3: TGTGCCAGCAGCGCGACAGGGAAACAGCCCCAGCATTTT.

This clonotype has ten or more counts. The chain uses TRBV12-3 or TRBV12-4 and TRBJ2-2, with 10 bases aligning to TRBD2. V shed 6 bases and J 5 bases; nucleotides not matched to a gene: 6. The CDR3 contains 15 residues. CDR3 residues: CASRPAGGRTGELFF. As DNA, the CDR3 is TGTGCCAGCAGACCAGCGGGGGGGAGGACCGGGGAGCTGTTTTTT.

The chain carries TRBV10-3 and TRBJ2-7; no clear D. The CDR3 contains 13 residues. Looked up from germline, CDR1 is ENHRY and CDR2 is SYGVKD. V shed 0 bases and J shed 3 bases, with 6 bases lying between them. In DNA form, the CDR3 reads TGTGCCATCAGTGAGTCGCTAGACTACGAGCAGTACTTC. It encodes CAISESLDYEQYF.

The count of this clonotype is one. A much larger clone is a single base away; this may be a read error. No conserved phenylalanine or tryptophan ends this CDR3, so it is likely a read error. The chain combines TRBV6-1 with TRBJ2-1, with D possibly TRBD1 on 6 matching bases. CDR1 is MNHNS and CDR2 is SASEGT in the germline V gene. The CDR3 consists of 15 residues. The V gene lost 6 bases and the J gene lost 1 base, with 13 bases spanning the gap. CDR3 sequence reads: CASSQGQPSYNEQFL. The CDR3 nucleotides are TGTGCCAGCAGCCAGGGACAACCATCCTACAATGAGCAGTTCCTC.

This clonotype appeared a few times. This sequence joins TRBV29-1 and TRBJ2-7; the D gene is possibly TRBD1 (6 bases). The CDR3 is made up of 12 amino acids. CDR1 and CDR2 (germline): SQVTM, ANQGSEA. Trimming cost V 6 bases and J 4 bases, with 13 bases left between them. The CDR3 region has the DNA TGCAGCGTCAAGACAGGTTCTTACGAGCAGTACTTC. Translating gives CSVKTGSYEQYF.

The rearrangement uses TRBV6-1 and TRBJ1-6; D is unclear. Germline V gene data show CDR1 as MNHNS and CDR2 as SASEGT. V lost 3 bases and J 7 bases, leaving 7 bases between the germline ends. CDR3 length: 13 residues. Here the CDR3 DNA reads TGTGCCAGCAGTGAGCAGCGGAATTCACCCCTCCACTTT. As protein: CASSEQRNSPLHF.

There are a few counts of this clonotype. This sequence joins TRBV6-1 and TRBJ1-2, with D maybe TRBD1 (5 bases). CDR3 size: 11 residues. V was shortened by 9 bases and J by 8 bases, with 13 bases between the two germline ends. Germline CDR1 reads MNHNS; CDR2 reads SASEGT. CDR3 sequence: CASWRGDGYTF. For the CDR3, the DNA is TGTGCCAGTTGGCGGGGGGACGGCTACACCTTC.

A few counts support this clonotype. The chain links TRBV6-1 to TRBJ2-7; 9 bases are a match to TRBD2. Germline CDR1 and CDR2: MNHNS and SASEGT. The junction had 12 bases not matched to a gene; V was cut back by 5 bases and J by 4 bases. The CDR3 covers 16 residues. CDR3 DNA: TGTGCCAGCAGTAGATCCGCTAGCGGGGCCTCTTACGAGCAGTACTTC. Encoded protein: CASSRSASGASYEQYF.

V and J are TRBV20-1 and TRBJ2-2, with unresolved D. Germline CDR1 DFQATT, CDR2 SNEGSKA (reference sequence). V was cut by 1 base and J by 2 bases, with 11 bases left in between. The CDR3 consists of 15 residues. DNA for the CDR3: TGCAGTGCTAGAGGGGCTCCATCTAACACCGGGGAGCTGTTTTTT. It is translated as CSARGAPSNTGELFF.

The CDR3: CATRTTSTDTQYF. The CDR3 DNA reads TGTGCCACTCGGACTACCAGCACAGATACGCAGTATTTT. This chain joins TRBV12-3 or TRBV12-4 and TRBJ2-3, with D possibly matching TRBD2 (6 bases). Trimming pared 10 bases from V and 0 bases from J, leaving 11 bases between. This CDR3 contains 13 residues.

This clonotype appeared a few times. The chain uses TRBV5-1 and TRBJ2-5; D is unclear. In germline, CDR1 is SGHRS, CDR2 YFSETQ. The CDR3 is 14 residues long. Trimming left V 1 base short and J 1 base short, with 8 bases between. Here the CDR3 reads CASSLFQPQETQYF. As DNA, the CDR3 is TGCGCCAGCAGCTTGTTTCAGCCCCAAGAGACCCAGTACTTC.

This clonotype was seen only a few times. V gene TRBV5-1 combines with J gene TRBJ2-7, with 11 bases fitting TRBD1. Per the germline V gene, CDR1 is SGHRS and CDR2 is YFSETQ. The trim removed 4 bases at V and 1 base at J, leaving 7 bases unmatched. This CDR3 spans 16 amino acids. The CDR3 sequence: CASSPGTGGLSYEQYF. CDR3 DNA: TGCGCCAGCAGCCCCGGGACAGGGGGTTTGTCCTACGAGCAGTACTTC.

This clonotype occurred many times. CDR3 loop: CSGTRELGYEQYF. The CDR3 bases are TGCAGTGGGACGAGGGAATTGGGCTACGAGCAGTACTTC. The rearrangement links TRBV20-1 to TRBJ2-7; tentative D call: TRBD2 (5 bases). Germline CDR1 and CDR2: DFQATT and SNEGSKA (reference sequence). The CDR3 loop spans 13 amino acids. The V and J ends lost 7 bases and 3 bases respectively, with 16 bases between them.

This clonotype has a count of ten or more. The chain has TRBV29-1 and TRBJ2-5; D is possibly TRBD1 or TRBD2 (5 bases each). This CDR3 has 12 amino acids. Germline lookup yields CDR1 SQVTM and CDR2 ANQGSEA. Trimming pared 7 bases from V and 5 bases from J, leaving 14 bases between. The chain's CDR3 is CSAGTPGETQYF. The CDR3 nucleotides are TGCAGCGCCGGGACGCCCGGGGAGACCCAGTACTTC.